Detailed here is one T cell receptor (beta chain). Germline values: CDR1 SGHAT, CDR2 FQNNGV. V was shortened by 1 base and J by 9 bases, with 22 bases between the two germline ends. There are 17 residues in the CDR3. The data belong to a study of blood T cell repertoires in COVID-19. Study-wide context: The analysed material was cDNA or gDNA that came from T cells, B-cell-depleted T cells, or PBMCs.

The protocol was immunoSEQ multiplex PCR, while the TCRdb copy is restricted to in-frame clones and leaves out a portion. The data contain roughly 150,000 clones, around 84% of them singletons. Material: peripheral blood. The J gene is TRBJ2-1, the V gene TRBV11-2; tentative D call: TRBD2 (7 bases). The source of this sequence is a woman in her fifties or sixties with acute or convalescent COVID-19. The CDR3 coding sequence is TGTGCCAGCAGCTTAGGGCCGGTGGGGGGGCGAGGAGGTGAGCAGTTCTTC. Translated: CASSLGPVGGRGGEQFF.